The clone carrying this T cell receptor (beta chain) has at least ten counts. Antigen unknown. This sample was taken from a study of CD8 T cells in ankylosing spondylitis. Study-wide results and caveats: Earlier reports found some motif variants in synovial fluid and blood in reactive arthritis. What appeared characteristic of ankylosing spondylitis blood was a TCR beta motif of several highly homologous variants. Reported data indicate significant enrichment of disease-linked clones within matched ankylosing spondylitis synovial fluid. As for the disease-linked clones, they showed a CD8+ phenotype and occurred at relatively low frequencies in peripheral blood.

TCRdb passed the 5' RACE reads through MiXCR, listing each CDR3 protein once. This table has roughly 250,000 distinct CDR3 sequences, about 9.1% appearing once. The CDR3 runs 15 residues. The junction had 5 bases not matched to a gene; V was cut back by 4 bases and J by 2 bases. The V call is TRBV12-3 or TRBV12-4, the J call TRBJ1-5; 7 bases agree with TRBD1. The source material was blood, either unsorted or a sorted T cell fraction (not recorded which). This receptor was taken from a male donor with ankylosing spondylitis or in good health (not recorded which). The CDR3 protein is CASSWSRGGNQPQHF. The CDR3, as DNA: TGTGCCAGCAGTTGGTCCAGGGGGGGCAATCAGCCCCAGCATTTT.